These 19 T cell receptor beta chains were sequenced from one sample in a study of beta chain features in type 1 diabetes. Every isolated RNA sample was fully reverse transcribed, so sequencing captured expressed TCRB transcripts. TCRdb's copy holds only in-frame clones and misses some; the assay was immunoSEQ multiplex PCR. The sample yields almost 250,000 clones, roughly an eighth seen once. The sequencing input was naive CD4+ T cells from blood. All receptors derive from a woman aged 40 to 49 in good health.

The chain couples TRBV28 to TRBJ1-1; D might be TRBD1 (6 bases). The length of the CDR3 is 14 residues. Per germline, CDR1 MDHEN and CDR2 SYDVKM. V gave up 9 bases and J gave up 1 base, with 15 bases separating them. The CDR3 loop is CASGTLQGNTEAFF. CDR3 in DNA: TGTGCCAGTGGAACCCTACAGGGGAACACTGAAGCTTTCTTT.

This clone was observed a few times. The chain joins TRBV6-5 to TRBJ2-6, with D maybe TRBD2 (6 bases). The length of the CDR3 is 15 residues. V was pared by 11 bases and J by 0 bases, with 14 bases between. Per germline, CDR1 MNHEY and CDR2 SVGAGI. DNA for the CDR3: TGTGCCTGCGCGGGACGGACCTCTGGGGCCAACGTCCTGACTTTC. The encoded protein is CACAGRTSGANVLTF.

This clone was observed a few times. The CDR3 is CASSFFQGASSYEQYF. In DNA, the CDR3 is TGTGCCAGCAGTTTCTTCCAGGGGGCATCCTCCTACGAGCAGTACTTC. The chain uses TRBV27 and TRBJ2-7, with 8 bases that match TRBD1. CDR1 is MNHEY, CDR2 SMNVEV, per germline (reference sequence). V lost 3 bases, J lost 0 bases, and 7 bases stayed unmatched. The CDR3 length is 16 residues.

This rearrangement joins TRBV7-2 to TRBJ1-3; no reliable D call. Trimming took 2 bases from V and 0 from J, leaving 8 bases between them. Germline loops: CDR1 SGHTA, CDR2 FQGNSA. The CDR3 has 15 amino acids. The chain's CDR3 is CASSLLPYSGNTIYF. The CDR3 DNA reads TGTGCCAGCAGCTTATTGCCCTACTCTGGAAACACCATATATTTT.

In its sample, this clone was seen a few times. The chain joins TRBV5-1 to TRBJ2-2; no reliable D call. This CDR3 spans 12 amino acids. Germline V gene data show CDR1 as SGHRS and CDR2 as YFSETQ. V dropped 4 bases and J dropped 2 bases, with 3 bases sitting between them. The CDR3 protein is CASSQNTGELFF. The DNA for the CDR3 is TGCGCCAGCAGCCAAAACACCGGGGAGCTGTTTTTT.

The chain couples TRBV7-8 to TRBJ2-7; no clear D gene. The CDR3 runs 16 residues. Germline V gene sequence: CDR1 SGHVS, CDR2 FQNEAQ. Trimming removed 2 bases at V and 0 bases at J, with 14 bases between. CDR3 amino acids: CASSLLGSLPSYEQYF. The CDR3 nucleotides read TGTGCCAGCAGCTTACTGGGCAGTCTACCCTCCTACGAGCAGTACTTC.

The rearrangement joins TRBV6-5 to TRBJ1-5; TRBD1 matches 8 bases. Losses at the gene ends were 5 bases for V and 3 bases for J; bases not matched to a gene: 3. Germline values: CDR1 MNHEY, CDR2 SVGAGI. This CDR3 contains 14 residues. This chain's CDR3 is CASSRTGNNQPQHF. CDR3 sequence (DNA): TGTGCCAGCAGTCGGACAGGGAACAATCAGCCCCAGCATTTT.

This clone was detected only a few times. This chain's CDR3 is CASSLEGGAQYF. In DNA, the CDR3 is TGTGCCAGCAGCTTGGAAGGAGGGGCCCAGTACTTC. The rearrangement joins TRBV5-4 to TRBJ2-5; a possible D gene is TRBD2 (6 bases). Germline lookup yields CDR1 SGHNT and CDR2 YYREEE (reference sequence). Trimming took 0 bases from V and 9 from J, leaving 9 bases between them. The CDR3 runs to 12 residues.

J is TRBJ2-7 and V is TRBV13, with D possibly matching TRBD2 (7 bases). Germline V CDR1 and CDR2: PRHDT, FYEKMQ (reference sequence). CDR3 length equals 15 residues. V lost 2 bases and J 2 bases, leaving 13 bases between the germline ends. CDR3 protein: CASSLWGRGPYEQYF. In DNA form, the CDR3 reads TGTGCCAGCAGCTTATGGGGGCGGGGGCCCTACGAGCAGTACTTC.

The table lists this clone with a few counts. The chain couples TRBV5-8 to TRBJ1-1, with 7 nucleotides matching TRBD1. The V and J ends lost 4 bases and 7 bases, in that order; junction bases with no gene match: 7. The CDR3 runs to 13 residues. Germline CDR1 reads SGHTS; CDR2 reads YDEGEE. CDR3 in DNA: TGTGCCAGCAGCCAAGGACAGGACTATGAAGCTTTCTTT. It translates to CASSQGQDYEAFF.

The chain combines TRBV2 with TRBJ2-2; tentative D call: TRBD2 (6 bases). The CDR3 runs to 16 residues. Germline V gene data show CDR1 as SNHLY and CDR2 as FYNNEI. Trimming left V 10 bases short and J 0 bases short, with 18 bases between. The CDR3 is CATKGAGTPNTGELFF. CDR3 in DNA: TGTGCCACGAAGGGTGCTGGGACTCCGAACACCGGGGAGCTGTTTTTT. The full variable domain, completed using reference TRBV2 and TRBJ2-2, is EPEVTQTPSHQVTQMGQEVILRCVPISNHLYFYWYRQILGQKVEFLVSFYNNEISEKSEIFDDQFSVERPDGSNFTLKIRSTKLEDSAMYFCATKGAGTPNTGELFFGEGSRLTVL.

This chain joins TRBV5-5 and TRBJ2-7; 8 positions match TRBD1. The trim removed 0 bases at V and 5 bases at J, leaving 4 bases unmatched. CDR3 length: 14 amino acids. Germline CDR1 SGHKS, CDR2 YYEKEE (reference sequence). In nucleotides, the CDR3 is TGTGCCAGCAGCTTGGTGGGACAGGCCAACGAGCAGTACTTC. Translation gives CASSLVGQANEQYF. Drawing the rest from reference TRBV5-5 and TRBJ2-7, the complete variable domain is DAGVTQSPTHLIKTRGQQVTLRCSPISGHKSVSWYQQVLGQGPQFIFQYYEKEERGRGNFPDRFSARQFPNYSSELNVNALLLGDSALYLCASSLVGQANEQYFGPGTRLTVT.

This clone has more than one count but fewer than ten. The J gene is TRBJ2-6, the V gene TRBV4-3; D is uncertain. The CDR3 runs 14 residues. Trimming stripped 0 bases from V and 3 bases from J, with 3 bases between. The germline CDR1 and CDR2 sequences are LGHNA and YSLEER. This CDR3 is CASSQDLGANVLTF. The CDR3 DNA reads as TGCGCCAGCAGCCAAGATCTTGGGGCCAACGTCCTGACTTTC.

The chain recombines TRBV19 with TRBJ1-4, with 9 nucleotides matching TRBD1. The CDR3 spans 15 residues. Trimming cost V 5 bases and J 5 bases; bases outside gene matches: 6. Germline V gene lookup returns CDR1 LNHDA and CDR2 SQIVND (reference sequence). CDR3 sequence (DNA): TGTGCCAGTAGTCCAGGACAGGGGACAAATGAAAAACTGTTTTTT. Protein sequence: CASSPGQGTNEKLFF.

The chain uses TRBV6-4 and TRBJ2-3, with 9 bases lining up with TRBD2. CDR3 length equals 12 residues. V dropped 6 bases and J dropped 5; count of bases not matched to a gene: 0. The germline gives CDR1 MRHNA, CDR2 SNTAGT. CDR3 coding DNA: TGTGCCAGCAGAGCGGGGGGAGATACGCAGTATTTT. Protein sequence: CASRAGGDTQYF.

This clone was detected a few times. The rearrangement links TRBV12-5 to TRBJ2-3; TRBD1 aligns across 7 bases. The junction had 3 bases not matched to a gene; V was cut back by 7 bases and J by 2 bases. CDR3 size: 13 residues. In germline, CDR1 is LGHNT, CDR2 FRNRAP. Here the CDR3 reads CASEGQNTDTQYF. CDR3 in DNA: TGTGCTAGTGAGGGACAGAACACAGATACGCAGTATTTT.

The sample holds a few counts of this clone. The gene calls are TRBV5-1 and TRBJ1-5; possible D gene TRBD1, 5 bases. V was pared by 0 bases and J by 5 bases, with 12 bases between. CDR1 SGHRS and CDR2 YFSETQ come from the germline V gene. There are 15 residues in the CDR3. The CDR3 DNA reads TGCGCCAGCAGCTTGGACGGCAGGGAAGATCAGCCCCAGCATTTT. Translation gives CASSLDGREDQPQHF.

This clone was detected a few times. The CDR3 sequence is CASTSDRGLDGYTF. The DNA of the CDR3 is TGTGCCAGCACCTCGGACAGGGGGCTTGATGGCTACACCTTC. This sequence joins TRBV28 and TRBJ1-2, with 11 bases that match TRBD1. V gave up 7 bases and J gave up 6 bases; unmatched junction bases: 7. Germline V gene lookup returns CDR1 MDHEN and CDR2 SYDVKM. This CDR3 region has 14 residues.

The chain carries TRBV9 and TRBJ1-3, with a possible D match to TRBD1 (5 bases). The CDR3 runs 15 residues. CDR1 is SGDLS, CDR2 YYNGEE, per germline. Trimming shortened V by 0 bases and J by 3 bases, and 10 bases separated the two germline ends. The CDR3 is CASSVVGGVGNTIYF. The CDR3 DNA follows: TGTGCCAGCAGCGTAGTAGGAGGGGTTGGAAACACCATATATTTT.